The 23 T cell receptor beta chains presented below share a single source sample, sequenced in a study of T cell responses to AZD1222 COVID-19 vaccine. Method: immunoSEQ multiplex PCR; TCRdb's copy keeps in-frame clones and lacks some. Among 65,000 to 75,000 clones listed, 84% were seen once. Material: peripheral blood, obtained on day 0 of AZD1222 vaccination. Source of these receptors: an adult in good health.

J is TRBJ2-7 and V is TRBV15, with 9 bases that match TRBD1. In germline, CDR1 is LNHNV, CDR2 YYDKDF (reference sequence). The CDR3 totals 14 residues. With V trimmed by 5 bases and J by 4 bases, 6 bases remained unmatched. The CDR3 reads CATSQDRGIYEQYF. The DNA of the CDR3 is TGTGCCACCAGCCAGGACAGGGGTATATACGAGCAGTACTTC.

V is TRBV3-1 (or the pseudogene TRBV3-2) and J is TRBJ1-5, with a weak D call TRBD1 (6 bases). V lost 1 base, J lost 1 base, and 14 bases lay in between. Germline V gives CDR1 LGHDT, CDR2 YNNKEL (reference sequence). The CDR3 loop spans 17 amino acids. The CDR3 DNA is TGTGCCAGCAGCCAAGGGGGGGCAGTCAGCAGCAATCAGCCCCAGCATTTT. It specifies CASSQGGAVSSNQPQHF.

The J gene is TRBJ2-5, the V gene TRBV27, with TRBD1 matching 9 bases. CDR1 MNHEY and CDR2 SMNVEV come from the germline V gene (reference sequence). The CDR3 has 17 amino acids. V was pared by 0 bases and J by 5 bases, with 10 bases of the junction left unmatched. The CDR3 here is CASSLSGTGLRGETQYF. In DNA form, the CDR3 reads TGTGCCAGCAGTTTATCAGGGACAGGGCTTAGGGGGGAGACCCAGTACTTC.

CDR3 DNA sequence: TGTGCCAGCAGCGTCCAGGGCGATGAGCAGTTCTTC. Translating gives CASSVQGDEQFF. The V call is TRBV9, the J call TRBJ2-1; D is possibly TRBD1 (5 bases). V was cut by 2 bases and J by 8 bases, with 8 bases left in between. Per germline, CDR1 SGDLS and CDR2 YYNGEE. CDR3 length: 12 residues.

The chain uses TRBV11-2 and TRBJ1-2, with TRBD1 matching 7 bases. The CDR3 sequence is 15 residues long. The germline gives CDR1 SGHAT, CDR2 FQNNGV. The trim removed 2 bases at V and 6 bases at J, leaving 9 bases unmatched. This chain's CDR3 is CASSLLPQGLDGYTF. The CDR3 DNA sequence: TGTGCCAGCAGCTTATTACCACAGGGGTTAGATGGCTACACCTTC.

The chain carries TRBV10-2 and TRBJ1-2, with unresolved D. This CDR3 has 11 amino acids. Germline V gene sequence: CDR1 WSHSY, CDR2 SAAADI. With 8 bases removed from V and 10 bases from J, the gap between germline ends came to 14 bases. DNA for the CDR3: TGCGCCAGCTCCCAAGGGAATTTCTACACCTTC. Residues: CASSQGNFYTF.

The chain carries TRBV4-3 and TRBJ2-7, with 10 bases aligning to TRBD1. CDR3 length: 16 amino acids. The germline V gene has CDR1 LGHNA and CDR2 YSLEER. V was clipped by 0 bases and J by 3 bases; unmatched bases: 5. The CDR3 sequence: CASSQDPGQGRYEQYF. The CDR3 region has the DNA TGCGCCAGCAGCCAAGATCCGGGACAGGGGCGCTACGAGCAGTACTTC.

This clone was seen a handful of times. This chain joins TRBV18 and TRBJ1-3; D might be TRBD1 (5 bases). Germline assignment: CDR1 KGHSH and CDR2 LQKENI. V lost 0 bases, J lost 4 bases, and 16 bases lay in between. The CDR3 is made up of 17 amino acids. For the CDR3, the DNA is TGTGCCAGCTCACCACCGACCTTCCGACAGTTCGGAAACACCATATATTTT. As protein: CASSPPTFRQFGNTIYF.

The genes are TRBV2 and TRBJ1-3; D is ambiguous. The CDR3 contains 13 residues. Trimming stripped 1 base from V and 8 bases from J, with 9 bases between. Germline CDR1 is SNHLY and CDR2 is FYNNEI. Here the CDR3 reads CASSEVPGYTIYF. In DNA form, the CDR3 reads TGTGCCAGCAGTGAAGTTCCCGGTTACACCATATATTTT.

V gene TRBV7-2 combines with J gene TRBJ2-3; no clear D. The CDR3 runs to 14 residues. Germline V gives CDR1 SGHTA, CDR2 FQGNSA. The V and J ends lost 0 bases and 0 bases respectively, with 4 bases between them. CDR3 bases: TGTGCCAGCAGCTTAGCCCCGAGCACAGATACGCAGTATTTT. This encodes CASSLAPSTDTQYF.

This chain uses TRBV28 with TRBJ2-7; 7 bases map to TRBD1. Losses at the gene ends were 3 bases for V and 3 bases for J; bases not matched to a gene: 8. This CDR3 has 15 residues. The germline CDR1 and CDR2 sequences are MDHEN and SYDVKM. This CDR3 reads CASSFPGQIIYEQYF. The CDR3 DNA is TGTGCCAGCAGTTTCCCGGGACAGATTATCTACGAGCAGTACTTC.

The chain carries TRBV4-3 and TRBJ1-5, with a tentative D call TRBD1 (6 bases). Germline values: CDR1 LGHNA, CDR2 YSLEER. The CDR3 loop spans 15 amino acids. The V end lost 4 bases, the J end lost 1 base, and 11 bases lay between the germline ends. CDR3 amino acids: CASSRLTGSNQPQHF. The CDR3 DNA reads TGCGCCAGCAGCCGTCTCACAGGGAGCAATCAGCCCCAGCATTTT.

V and J are TRBV11-2 and TRBJ1-1; D gene ambiguous. The CDR3 runs 13 residues. V gave up 1 base and J gave up 6 bases, with 9 bases separating them. Germline V lookup: CDR1 SGHAT, CDR2 FQNNGV. The CDR3 DNA follows: TGTGCCAGCAGCTTAGCAGGAACTTCTGAAGCTTTCTTT. This translates into CASSLAGTSEAFF.

The V gene is TRBV6-5, the J gene TRBJ1-1; the D is unclear. V was clipped by 9 bases and J by 7 bases, with 12 bases between them. Germline V gives CDR1 MNHEY, CDR2 SVGAGI. The CDR3 totals 11 residues. The CDR3 spells CASVARYEAFF. As DNA, the CDR3 is TGTGCCAGTGTTGCGCGTTATGAAGCTTTCTTT.

J is TRBJ2-2 and V is TRBV4-1, with a possible D match to TRBD2 (6 bases). Trimming took 3 bases from V and 0 from J, leaving 11 bases between them. The CDR3 contains 16 residues. Looked up from germline, CDR1 is MGHRA and CDR2 is YSYEKL. Here the CDR3 DNA reads TGCGCCAGCAGCCAGGAGGGTATTTCGAACACCGGGGAGCTGTTTTTT. Translated, it gives CASSQEGISNTGELFF.

This rearrangement joins TRBV14 to TRBJ1-3, with D perhaps matching TRBD1 (5 bases). The germline V gene encodes CDR1 SGHDN and CDR2 FVKESK. This CDR3 is built from 14 residues. The germline V and J ends were trimmed by 8 bases and 0 bases, with 11 bases remaining between them. This CDR3 is CASRPGVSGNTIYF. The DNA of the CDR3 is TGTGCCAGCCGTCCGGGGGTCTCTGGAAACACCATATATTTT.

This clone appeared a few times. The chain has TRBV9 and TRBJ1-4; D not certain. This CDR3 has 17 residues. The germline V gene has CDR1 SGDLS and CDR2 YYNGEE. The V end lost 0 bases, the J end lost 0 bases, and 12 bases lay between the germline ends. The CDR3 here is CASSVGTLAATNEKLFF. In nucleotides, the CDR3 is TGTGCCAGCAGCGTAGGAACCTTAGCAGCAACTAATGAAAAACTGTTTTTT.

This rearrangement joins TRBV18 to TRBJ1-6; the D is unclear. The germline CDR1 and CDR2 sequences are KGHSH and LQKENI. V was shortened by 0 bases and J by 7 bases, with 10 bases between the two germline ends. The CDR3 covers 15 residues. The CDR3 is CASSPPGRTNSPLHF. The DNA for the CDR3 is TGTGCCAGCTCACCACCTGGCAGAACCAATTCACCCCTCCACTTT.

This sequence joins TRBV10-3 and TRBJ2-3; 7 nucleotides line up with TRBD2. The trim removed 3 bases at V and 0 bases at J, leaving 6 bases unmatched. Per germline, CDR1 ENHRY and CDR2 SYGVKD. The CDR3 is 16 residues long. The CDR3 DNA is TGTGCCATCAGTGAAGGTAGCGGGCTTAGCACAGATACGCAGTATTTT. Translated, it gives CAISEGSGLSTDTQYF.

The chain is built from TRBV30 and TRBJ1-5; 7 bases line up with TRBD1. The CDR3 is made up of 14 amino acids. Germline V gene lookup returns CDR1 GTSNPN and CDR2 SVGIG (reference sequence). V lost 5 bases, J lost 3 bases, and 7 bases stayed unmatched. The CDR3 DNA is TGTGCCTGGGGATGGGACAGCAACAATCAGCCCCAGCATTTT. It yields the protein CAWGWDSNNQPQHF.

This chain joins TRBV4-2 and TRBJ2-2; 7 positions match TRBD1. The junction had 0 bases not matched to a gene; V was cut back by 0 bases and J by 5 bases. In germline, CDR1 is LGHNA, CDR2 YNFKEQ. The CDR3 sequence is 14 residues long. The CDR3 nucleotides are TGTGCCAGCAGCCAAGAACAGGGGACCGGGGAGCTGTTTTTT. Translation gives CASSQEQGTGELFF.

The V and J genes are TRBV7-8 and TRBJ2-7, with D possibly TRBD1 on 5 matching bases. The ends were cut back, 7 bases at V and 2 bases at J, with 18 bases in the middle. Germline CDR1 is SGHVS and CDR2 is FQNEAQ. The CDR3 contains 15 residues. DNA of the CDR3: TGTGCCAGCACCATCACTTCGGACATTACCTACGAGCAGTACTTC. Translated, it gives CASTITSDITYEQYF.

In this sample, this clone turned up once. V gene TRBV7-3 combines with J gene TRBJ1-1; D is undetermined. V lost 3 bases to trimming and J lost 1 base, with 6 bases between them. Germline loops: CDR1 SGHTA, CDR2 FQGTGA. The CDR3 runs to 13 residues. CDR3 loop: CASSFEGNTEAFF. The CDR3 nucleotides are TGTGCCAGCAGCTTCGAGGGGAACACTGAAGCTTTCTTT.